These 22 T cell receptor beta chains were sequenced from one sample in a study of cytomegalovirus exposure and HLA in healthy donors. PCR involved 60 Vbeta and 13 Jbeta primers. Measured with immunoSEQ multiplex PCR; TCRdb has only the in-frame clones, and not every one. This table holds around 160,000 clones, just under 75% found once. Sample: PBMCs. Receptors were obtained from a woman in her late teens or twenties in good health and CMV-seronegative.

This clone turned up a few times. For the CDR3, the DNA is TGTGCCATCAGTGCCCTCGTGAACACTGAAGCTTTCTTT. Translated, it gives CAISALVNTEAFF. V is TRBV10-3 and J is TRBJ1-1; unclear D gene. CDR3 length: 13 residues. CDR1 and CDR2 from the germline V gene are ENHRY and SYGVKD. Trimming stripped 4 bases from V and 0 bases from J, with 6 bases between.

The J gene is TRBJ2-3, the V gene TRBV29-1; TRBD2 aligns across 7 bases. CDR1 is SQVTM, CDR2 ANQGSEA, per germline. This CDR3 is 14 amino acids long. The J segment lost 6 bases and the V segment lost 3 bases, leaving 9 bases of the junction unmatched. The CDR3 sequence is CSVDLAGEGDTQYF. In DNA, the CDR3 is TGCAGCGTTGATCTGGCGGGAGAGGGGGATACGCAGTATTTT.

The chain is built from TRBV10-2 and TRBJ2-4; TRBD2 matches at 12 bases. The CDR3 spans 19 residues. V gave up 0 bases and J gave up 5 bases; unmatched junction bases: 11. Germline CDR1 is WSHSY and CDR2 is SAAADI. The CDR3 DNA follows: TGCGCCAGCAGTGAGTCAAGGCTAGCGGGGGGGCCGAAGGAAAACATTCAGTACTTC. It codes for CASSESRLAGGPKENIQYF.

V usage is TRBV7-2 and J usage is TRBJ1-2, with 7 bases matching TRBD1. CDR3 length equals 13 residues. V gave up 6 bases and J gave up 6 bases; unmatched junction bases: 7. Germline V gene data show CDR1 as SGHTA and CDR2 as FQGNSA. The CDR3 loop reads CASRFMGTDGYTF. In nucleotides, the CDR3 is TGTGCCAGCAGGTTTATGGGGACAGATGGCTACACCTTC.

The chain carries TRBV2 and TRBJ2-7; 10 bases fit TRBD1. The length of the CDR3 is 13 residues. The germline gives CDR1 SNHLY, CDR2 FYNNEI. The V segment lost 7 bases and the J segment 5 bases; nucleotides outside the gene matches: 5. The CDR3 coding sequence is TGTGCCAGCACCGGGGACAGGGGCCACGAGCAGTACTTC. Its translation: CASTGDRGHEQYF.

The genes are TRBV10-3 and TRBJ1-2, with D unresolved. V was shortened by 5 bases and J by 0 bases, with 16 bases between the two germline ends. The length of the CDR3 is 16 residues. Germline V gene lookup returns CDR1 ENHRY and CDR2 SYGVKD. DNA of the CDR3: TGTGCCATCAGTCCGAGGGTACAGCCCACTAACTATGGCTACACCTTC. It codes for CAISPRVQPTNYGYTF.

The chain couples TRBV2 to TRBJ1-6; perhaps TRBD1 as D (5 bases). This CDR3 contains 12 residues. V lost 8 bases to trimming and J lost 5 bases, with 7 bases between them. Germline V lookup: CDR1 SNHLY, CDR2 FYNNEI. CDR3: CASGGDNSPLHF. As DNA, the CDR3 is TGTGCCAGCGGGGGGGATAATTCACCCCTCCACTTT.

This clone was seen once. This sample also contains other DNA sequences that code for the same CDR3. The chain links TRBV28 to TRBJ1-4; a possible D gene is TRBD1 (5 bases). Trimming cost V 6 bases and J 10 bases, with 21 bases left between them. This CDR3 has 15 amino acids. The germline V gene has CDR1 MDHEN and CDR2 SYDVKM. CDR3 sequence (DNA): TGTGCCAGCAGCCGAACAGGTCCCTCCACTGCAAAACTGTTTTTT. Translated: CASSRTGPSTAKLFF.

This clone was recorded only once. This CDR3 reads CASSKGLAGGLQETQYF. The CDR3 nucleotides are TGTGCCAGCAGCAAAGGACTAGCGGGGGGACTACAAGAGACCCAGTACTTC. The genes are TRBV28 and TRBJ2-5; the match to TRBD2 covers 14 bases. The germline V gene has CDR1 MDHEN and CDR2 SYDVKM. Trimming at V came to 6 bases and at J to 2 bases, leaving 8 bases not matched to a gene. CDR3 size: 17 residues.

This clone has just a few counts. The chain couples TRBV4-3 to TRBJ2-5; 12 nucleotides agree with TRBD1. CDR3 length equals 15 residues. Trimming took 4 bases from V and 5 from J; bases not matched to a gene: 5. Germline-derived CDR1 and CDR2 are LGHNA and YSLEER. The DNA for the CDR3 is TGCGCCAGCAGCCCCCGGGACAGGGGGCAGGAGACCCAGTACTTC. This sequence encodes CASSPRDRGQETQYF.

The CDR3 region has the DNA TGTGCCAGCAGCTTTCAGGGCGGGGGAGGTCCCGGGGAGCTGTTTTTT. It codes for CASSFQGGGGPGELFF. The chain is built from TRBV7-2 and TRBJ2-2; 7 bases line up with TRBD2. Looked up from germline, CDR1 is SGHTA and CDR2 is FQGNSA. The CDR3 totals 16 residues. Unmatched junction bases numbered 10, after V lost 3 bases and J lost 6 bases.

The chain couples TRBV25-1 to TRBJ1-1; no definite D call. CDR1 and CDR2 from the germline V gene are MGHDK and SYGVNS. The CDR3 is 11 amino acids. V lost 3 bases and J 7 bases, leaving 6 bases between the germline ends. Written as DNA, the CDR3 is TGTGCCAGCAGTGAGAGTCTTGAAGCTTTCTTT. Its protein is CASSESLEAFF. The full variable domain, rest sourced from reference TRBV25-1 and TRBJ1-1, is EADIYQTPRYLVIGTGKKITLECSQTMGHDKMYWYQQDPGMELHLIHYSYGVNSTEKGDLSSESTVSRIRTEHFPLTLESARPSHTSQYLCASSESLEAFFGQGTRLTVV.

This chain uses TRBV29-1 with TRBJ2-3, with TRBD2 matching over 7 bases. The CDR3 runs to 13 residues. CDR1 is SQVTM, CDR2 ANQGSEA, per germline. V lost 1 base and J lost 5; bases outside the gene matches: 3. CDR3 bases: TGCAGCGTTGAAGTCGGGACTAAAGATACGCAGTATTTT. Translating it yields CSVEVGTKDTQYF.

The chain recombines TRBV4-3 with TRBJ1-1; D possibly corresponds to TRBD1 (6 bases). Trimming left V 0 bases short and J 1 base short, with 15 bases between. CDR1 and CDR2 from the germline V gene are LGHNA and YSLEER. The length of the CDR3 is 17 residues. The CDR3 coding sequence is TGCGCCAGCAGCCAAGATGGGGGGGGCATCGAGAACACTGAAGCTTTCTTT. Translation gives CASSQDGGGIENTEAFF.

The CDR3 is CASSAYSSYNSPLHF. The DNA of the CDR3 is TGTGCCAGCAGCGCCTACAGCTCCTATAATTCACCCCTCCACTTT. V is TRBV9 and J is TRBJ1-6; the D is unclear. The CDR3 consists of 15 residues. Trimming stripped 3 bases from V and 0 bases from J, with 7 bases between. Germline assignment: CDR1 SGDLS and CDR2 YYNGEE.

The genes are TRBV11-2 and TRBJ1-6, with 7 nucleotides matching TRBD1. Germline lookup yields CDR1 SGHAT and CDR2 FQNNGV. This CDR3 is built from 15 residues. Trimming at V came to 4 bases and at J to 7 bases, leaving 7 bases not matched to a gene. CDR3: CASSSHGQANSPLHF. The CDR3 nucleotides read TGTGCCAGCAGCTCCCACGGACAGGCGAATTCACCCCTCCACTTT.

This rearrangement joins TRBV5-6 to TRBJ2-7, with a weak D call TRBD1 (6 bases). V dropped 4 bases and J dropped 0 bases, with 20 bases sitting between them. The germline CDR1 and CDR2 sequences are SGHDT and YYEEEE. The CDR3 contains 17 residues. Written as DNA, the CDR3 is TGTGCCAGCAGCCTGTGGGGGACAAGGGTGTTCTCCTACGAGCAGTACTTC. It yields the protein CASSLWGTRVFSYEQYF.

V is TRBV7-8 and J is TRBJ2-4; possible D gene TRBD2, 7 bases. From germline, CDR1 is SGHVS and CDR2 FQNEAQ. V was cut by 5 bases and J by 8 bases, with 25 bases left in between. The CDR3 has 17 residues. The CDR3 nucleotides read TGTGCCAGCAGCCTAAGTTGGGGAGGGGGAGCCGTGGACATTCAGTACTTC. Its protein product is CASSLSWGGGAVDIQYF.

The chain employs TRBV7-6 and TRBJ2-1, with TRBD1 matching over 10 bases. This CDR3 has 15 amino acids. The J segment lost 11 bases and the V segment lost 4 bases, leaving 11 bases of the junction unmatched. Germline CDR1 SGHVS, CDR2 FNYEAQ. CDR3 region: CASSSGTGEPLKQFF. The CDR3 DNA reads TGTGCCAGCAGCTCCGGGACAGGGGAACCCCTGAAGCAGTTCTTC.

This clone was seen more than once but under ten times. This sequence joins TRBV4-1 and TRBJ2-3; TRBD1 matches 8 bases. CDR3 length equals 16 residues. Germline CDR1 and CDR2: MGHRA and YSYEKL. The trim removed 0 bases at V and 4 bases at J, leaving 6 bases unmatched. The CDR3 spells CASSQDTQGAADTQYF. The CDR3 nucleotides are TGCGCCAGCAGCCAAGATACCCAGGGGGCTGCAGATACGCAGTATTTT.

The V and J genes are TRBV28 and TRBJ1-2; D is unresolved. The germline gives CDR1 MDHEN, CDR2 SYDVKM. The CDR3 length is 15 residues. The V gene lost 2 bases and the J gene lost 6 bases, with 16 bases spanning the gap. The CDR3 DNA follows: TGTGCCAGCAGTTTACTCTCTCGCGTCCGCGATGGCTACACCTTC. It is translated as CASSLLSRVRDGYTF.

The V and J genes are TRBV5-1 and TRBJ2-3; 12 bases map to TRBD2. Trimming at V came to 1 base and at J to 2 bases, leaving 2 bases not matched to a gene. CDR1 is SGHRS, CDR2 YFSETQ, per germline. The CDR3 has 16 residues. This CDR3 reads CASSLLAGGATDTQYF. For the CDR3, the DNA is TGCGCCAGCAGCTTGCTAGCGGGAGGGGCCACAGATACGCAGTATTTT. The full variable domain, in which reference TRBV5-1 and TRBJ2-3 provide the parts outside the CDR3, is KAGVTQTPRYLIKTRGQQVTLSCSPISGHRSVSWYQQTPGQGLQFLFEYFSETQRNKGNFPGRFSGRQFSNSRSEMNVSTLELGDSALYLCASSLLAGGATDTQYFGPGTRLTVL.